The rows below give T cell receptor beta chains drawn from one sample of a study of blood T cell repertoires in COVID-19. Assay: immunoSEQ multiplex PCR; the TCRdb copy retains only in-frame clones and omits some. The table shows about 96,000 clones, with about 90% occurring only once. Input material: peripheral blood. These receptors all come from a human donor with COVID-19, enrolled during active disease. The donor label of this sample is uncertain. The CDR3 runs from the conserved cysteine through the conserved F or W. The D gene is left open where the match is weak. The size field is filled for only some rows; it gives once, few, many or a size class.

D gene	V gene	J gene	clone size	CDR3 protein	CDR3 DNA
TRBD2	TRBV19	TRBJ2-1	NA	CASSMVSGGRGQFF	TGTGCCAGTAGTATGGTGAGCGGGGGCCGGGGGCAGTTCTTC
TRBD2	TRBV2	TRBJ2-3	NA	CASRILAGNTDTQYF	TGTGCCAGCCGGATTCTAGCGGGGAACACAGATACGCAGTATTTT
NA	TRBV19	TRBJ1-1	NA	CASSMGELRVNTEAFF	TGTGCCAGTAGTATGGGAGAGCTCCGGGTGAACACTGAAGCTTTCTTT
NA	TRBV27	TRBJ1-5	NA	CASSRYRYQPQHF	TGTGCCTCCAGCAGGTACAGGTATCAGCCCCAGCATTTT
TRBD1	TRBV27	TRBJ1-5	NA	CASSRTGENQPQHF	TGTGCCAGCAGCCGTACAGGGGAGAATCAGCCCCAGCATTTT
TRBD1	TRBV6-2/TRBV6-3	TRBJ1-5	NA	CASSWGQGLSNQPQHF	TGTGCCAGCAGTTGGGGACAGGGGTTAAGCAATCAGCCCCAGCATTTT
NA	TRBV19	TRBJ1-2	once	CASSARDIGYTF	TGTGCCAGTAGTGCTAGGGACATTGGCTACACCTTC
TRBD2	TRBV5-6	TRBJ2-7	NA	CASSWEGYEQYF	TGTGCCAGCAGCTGGGAGGGCTACGAGCAGTACTTC
NA	TRBV5-1	TRBJ1-2	NA	CASSQTVTYGYTF	TGCGCCAGCAGCCAGACAGTCACTTATGGCTACACCTTC
TRBD2	TRBV6-4	TRBJ2-1	NA	CASSDLAGVVNEQFF	TGTGCCAGCAGTGATCTAGCGGGGGTGGTTAATGAGCAGTTCTTC
NA	TRBV7-9	TRBJ1-3	once	CASSLARELSSGNTIYF	TGTGCCAGCAGCTTAGCTCGTGAACTTAGCTCTGGAAACACCATATATTTT
TRBD1	TRBV5-1	TRBJ1-2	NA	CASSSNSYRGLGYTF	TGCGCCAGCAGCTCCAACTCTTACAGGGGGCTTGGCTACACCTTC
NA	TRBV11-2	TRBJ2-5	NA	CASSYSTEETQYF	TGTGCCAGCAGCTACTCGACAGAAGAGACCCAGTACTTC
NA	TRBV7-9	TRBJ1-6	NA	CASSTTGPNSPLHF	TGTGCCAGCAGCACTACAGGGCCCAATTCACCCCTCCACTTT
NA	TRBV7-9	TRBJ2-1	NA	CASSPVVRSYNEQFF	TGTGCCAGCAGCCCCGTGGTGCGGAGTTACAATGAGCAGTTCTTC
NA	TRBV5-1	TRBJ2-1	NA	CASSLGDFYNEQFF	TGCGCCAGCAGCTTAGGGGATTTCTACAATGAGCAGTTCTTC
NA	TRBV5-1	TRBJ2-3	NA	CASSLERLADTQYF	TGCGCCAGCAGCTTGGAAAGACTTGCAGATACGCAGTATTTT
TRBD1	TRBV4-1	TRBJ2-7	NA	CASSQVDRASYEQYF	TGCGCCAGCAGCCAAGTGGACAGGGCCTCCTACGAGCAGTACTTC
TRBD1	TRBV29-1	TRBJ1-6	NA	CSGPWGQGKDLCNSPLHF	TGCAGCGGGCCTTGGGGACAGGGTAAGGATCTCTGTAATTCACCCCTCCACTTT
NA	TRBV6-6	TRBJ2-5	NA	CASSLQETQYF	TGTGCCAGCAGCTTGCAAGAGACCCAGTACTTC
NA	TRBV25-1	TRBJ2-1	NA	CASSVVTWNEQFF	TGTGCCAGCAGTGTCGTAACATGGAATGAGCAGTTCTTC
TRBD1	TRBV18	TRBJ2-2	once	CASSPPTGGNTGELFF	TGTGCCAGCTCACCACCGACAGGGGGCAACACCGGGGAGCTGTTTTTT
TRBD1	TRBV29-1	TRBJ2-2	few	CSVKDRDRTGELFF	TGCAGCGTTAAGGACAGGGACAGGACCGGGGAGCTGTTTTTT
NA	TRBV6-2/TRBV6-3	TRBJ2-1	NA	CASSGTDYNEQFF	TGTGCCAGCAGTGGGACTGACTACAATGAGCAGTTCTTC
NA	TRBV6-5	TRBJ1-5	NA	CASSYEARGNQPQHF	TGTGCCAGCAGTTACGAGGCCCGGGGCAATCAGCCCCAGCATTTT
TRBD1	TRBV30	TRBJ1-2	NA	CAWSRDPGQGDGYTF	TGTGCCTGGAGTCGAGATCCCGGACAGGGGGATGGCTACACCTTC
NA	TRBV6-5	TRBJ1-6	NA	CASSYSRQAGSPLHF	TGTGCCAGCAGTTACTCCCGACAGGCGGGCTCACCCCTCCACTTT
NA	TRBV19	TRBJ2-7	NA	CASSISGYYEQYF	TGTGCCAGTAGTATCTCAGGATACTACGAGCAGTACTTC
NA	TRBV5-3	TRBJ1-2	NA	CARSLGGYGYTF	TGTGCCAGAAGCTTGGGAGGCTATGGCTACACCTTC
TRBD1	TRBV6-5	TRBJ1-4	NA	CASGVDRESEKLFF	TGTGCCAGCGGGGTAGACAGGGAGTCCGAAAAACTGTTTTTT
NA	TRBV18	TRBJ1-2	few	CASSPTQGGGYGYTF	TGTGCCAGCTCACCCACACAGGGTGGGGGCTATGGCTACACCTTC
TRBD1	TRBV11-3	TRBJ2-7	NA	CASSRRDREGEQYF	TGTGCCAGCAGCCGCCGGGACAGGGAGGGGGAGCAGTACTTC
NA	TRBV3-1/TRBV3-2	TRBJ1-3	NA	CASSPSSANTIYF	TGTGCCAGCAGCCCCTCCAGTGCCAACACCATATATTTT
NA	TRBV11-2	TRBJ2-7	few	CASNPSGYSYEQYF	TGTGCCAGCAACCCTTCGGGGTATTCCTACGAGCAGTACTTC
NA	TRBV5-1	TRBJ1-1	few	CASSAGPTNTEAFF	TGCGCCAGCAGCGCGGGACCTACGAACACTGAAGCTTTCTTT
TRBD1	TRBV7-3	TRBJ2-3	once	CASSLRGTGSTDTQYF	TGTGCCAGCAGCTTAAGGGGGACAGGGAGCACAGATACGCAGTATTTT
NA	TRBV10-3	TRBJ1-1	NA	CAISDERGTEAFF	TGTGCCATCAGTGATGAAAGGGGGACTGAAGCTTTCTTT
NA	TRBV23-1	TRBJ1-2	NA	CASSRYRAFF	TGCGCCAGCAGTCGGTACAGGGCTTTTTTC
NA	TRBV21-1	TRBJ2-5	once	CASSKDGNQETQYF	TGTGCCAGCAGCAAAGACGGGAACCAAGAGACCCAGTACTTC
NA	TRBV10-2	TRBJ2-5	NA	CASSDAGLKETQYF	TGCGCCAGCAGTGATGCGGGTCTAAAAGAGACCCAGTACTTC
NA	TRBV29-1	TRBJ2-7	NA	CSVVGSGNEQYF	TGCAGCGTTGTAGGTTCAGGGAACGAGCAGTACTTC
NA	TRBV15	TRBJ1-5	NA	CATATDSNQPQHF	TGTGCCACCGCAACAGATAGCAATCAGCCCCAGCATTTT
NA	TRBV28	TRBJ2-1	NA	CASSLSGINNEQFF	TGTGCCAGCAGTTTATCCGGGATCAACAATGAGCAGTTCTTC
NA	TRBV2	TRBJ1-2	NA	CASSTDSLYGYTF	TGTGCCAGCAGTACAGACAGCCTCTATGGCTACACCTTC
TRBD2	TRBV9	TRBJ2-3	NA	CASSGTTSGTRDTQYF	TGTGCCAGCAGCGGCACGACTAGCGGGACCCGAGATACGCAGTATTTT
TRBD1	TRBV7-3	TRBJ2-2	few	CASSMTGERTGELFF	TGTGCCAGCAGCATGACAGGGGAGAGGACCGGGGAGCTGTTTTTT
NA	TRBV11-3	TRBJ2-7	NA	CASSFQNEQYF	TGTGCCAGCAGCTTCCAGAACGAGCAGTACTTC
NA	TRBV29-1	TRBJ2-5	NA	CSVAGVGTQYF	TGCAGCGTTGCGGGGGTCGGGACCCAGTACTTC
TRBD1	TRBV11-3	TRBJ2-1	NA	CASSLGGSGGNEQFF	TGTGCCAGCAGCTTAGGGGGTTCAGGGGGCAATGAGCAGTTCTTC
NA	TRBV7-9	TRBJ2-1	NA	CASSLAEAYNEQFF	TGTGCCAGCAGCTTAGCGGAGGCGTACAATGAGCAGTTCTTC
NA	TRBV12-5	TRBJ2-7	NA	CASGLGLQYEQYF	TGTGCTAGTGGTTTGGGACTGCAATACGAGCAGTACTTC
TRBD1	TRBV6-5	TRBJ1-1	NA	CASFQGVMNTEAFF	TGTGCCAGCTTCCAGGGGGTTATGAACACTGAAGCTTTCTTT
TRBD2	TRBV19	TRBJ2-3	NA	CASSTGLAEVSTDTQYF	TGTGCCAGTAGCACGGGACTAGCGGAAGTTAGCACAGATACGCAGTATTTT
TRBD1	TRBV18	TRBJ2-5	NA	CASSPPQTGGQETQYF	TGTGCCAGCTCACCACCCCAGACAGGGGGCCAAGAGACCCAGTACTTC
TRBD1	TRBV19	TRBJ2-1	NA	CASTPDRGESYNEQFF	TGTGCCAGTACCCCGGACAGGGGGGAGTCGTACAATGAGCAGTTCTTC
TRBD1	TRBV4-2	TRBJ1-2	NA	CASSQDHRTRQGRWYGYTF	TGTGCCAGCAGCCAAGACCATAGAACCCGACAGGGGCGATGGTATGGCTACACCTTC
TRBD2	TRBV19	TRBJ2-1	NA	CASSIFAGGPNEQFF	TGTGCCAGTAGTATCTTTGCGGGGGGGCCCAATGAGCAGTTCTTC